The sequence of this TCR beta chain was determined in a study of CD8+ T cells in alopecia areata. Overall study: Tofacitinib continued for 6 to 18 months and was then withheld for 6 months.

RNA was isolated and reverse transcribed to cDNA, the sequencing template. This table comes from immunoSEQ multiplex PCR, and its TCRdb copy is limited to in-frame clones, with some not included. Of roughly 220,000 clones in the sample, roughly two fifths were seen once. This clone has a handful of counts. Treatment defined: oral pan-JAK inhibitor, 5-10 mg twice daily. Sequenced material: CD4+ T cells sorted from blood, taken around week 31, from a patient treated with tofacitinib. The TCR sequence derives from a human donor with alopecia areata.

The CDR3 sequence: CASSRIQGVLSPLHF. CDR3 sequence (DNA): TGTGCCAGCAGCCGGATTCAGGGAGTACTTTCACCCCTCCACTTT. This chain joins TRBV7-2 and TRBJ1-6; a possible D gene is TRBD1 (5 bases). The germline V and J ends were trimmed by 5 bases and 9 bases, with 17 bases remaining between them. There are 15 residues in the CDR3. The germline CDR1 and CDR2 sequences are SGHTA and FQGNSA.